These 19 T cell receptor beta chains were all obtained from the same sample, sequenced in a study of cytotoxic CD8 clonotypes in ibrutinib-treated CLL. Clones were read by immunoSEQ multiplex PCR, and TCRdb kept only the in-frame ones, dropping some. The table shows 65,000 to 85,000 clones, with approximately 90% occurring only once. The specimen was PBMCs, collected after 12 months of ibrutinib treatment. These receptors came from a human donor with chronic lymphocytic leukemia.

The V call is TRBV30, the J call TRBJ2-7; TRBD1 agrees at 11 bases. Trimming cost V 3 bases and J 6 bases; bases outside gene matches: 13. Germline CDR1 reads GTSNPN; CDR2 reads SVGIG (reference sequence). This CDR3 region has 16 residues. The DNA of the CDR3 is TGTGCCTGGAGACCCATAACCCGGGACAGGGGGGGCGAGCAGTACTTC. It encodes CAWRPITRDRGGEQYF.

V is TRBV6-5 and J is TRBJ1-6; the D gene is possibly TRBD1 (5 bases). Germline CDR1 and CDR2: MNHEY and SVGAGI. The CDR3 runs 15 residues. The V and J ends lost 2 bases and 2 bases respectively, with 7 bases between them. The CDR3 DNA sequence: TGTGCCAGCAGTTACCAGGGAGCCTATAATTCACCCCTCCACTTT. Protein sequence: CASSYQGAYNSPLHF.

This clone showed up just once. This chain connects TRBV5-6 to TRBJ1-5; D is uncertain. Germline CDR1 reads SGHDT; CDR2 reads YYEEEE. The CDR3 covers 15 residues. The V end lost 1 base, the J end lost 5 bases, and 13 bases lay between the germline ends. CDR3 sequence reads: CASSLRGDRHQPQHF. The CDR3 DNA reads TGTGCCAGCAGCTTGCGCGGGGATCGTCATCAGCCCCAGCATTTT.

The gene calls are TRBV4-2 and TRBJ2-1; TRBD1 aligns across 9 bases. V trimming: 5 bases; J trimming: 4 bases; junction bases outside the gene matches: 6. The germline V gene has CDR1 LGHNA and CDR2 YNFKEQ. The CDR3 is made up of 15 amino acids. The DNA of the CDR3 is TGTGCCAGCAGCTCCCGACAGGGGGGATACAATGAGCAGTTCTTC. Protein: CASSSRQGGYNEQFF.

V gene TRBV7-6 combines with J gene TRBJ2-3; maybe TRBD2 (5 bases). The CDR3 loop spans 13 amino acids. Germline loops: CDR1 SGHVS, CDR2 FNYEAQ. The ends were cut back, 0 bases at V and 9 bases at J, with 10 bases in the middle. CDR3 region: CASSLALSDTQYF. CDR3 nucleotide sequence: TGTGCCAGCAGCTTAGCGCTTAGCGACACGCAGTATTTT.

The rearrangement links TRBV19 to TRBJ2-5; TRBD2 agrees at 13 bases. J gave up 5 bases and V 8 bases, and 11 bases lay outside the gene matches. In germline, CDR1 is LNHDA, CDR2 SQIVND (reference sequence). This CDR3 spans 16 amino acids. The CDR3 reads CASAAGLAGFRETQYF. In nucleotides, the CDR3 is TGTGCCAGTGCGGCGGGACTAGCGGGATTCCGGGAGACCCAGTACTTC. Based on the CDR3 plus reference TRBV19 and TRBJ2-5, the full variable domain is DGGITQSPKYLFRKEGQNVTLSCEQNLNHDAMYWYRQDPGQGLRLIYYSQIVNDFQKGDIAEGYSVSREKKESFPLTVTSAQKNPTAFYLCASAAGLAGFRETQYFGPGTRLLVL.

J is TRBJ1-2 and V is TRBV28; 10 bases line up with TRBD1. V was pared by 3 bases and J by 4 bases, with 5 bases of the junction left unmatched. The CDR3 runs to 15 residues. CDR1 is MDHEN and CDR2 is SYDVKM in the germline V gene. The CDR3 reads CASSLSGQGTYGYTF. In DNA, the CDR3 is TGTGCCAGCAGTTTGTCGGGACAGGGGACCTATGGCTACACCTTC.

The chain has TRBV30 and TRBJ2-3; TRBD1 matches 11 bases. The V segment lost 6 bases and the J segment 5 bases; nucleotides outside the gene matches: 10. The CDR3 has 15 residues. In germline, CDR1 is GTSNPN, CDR2 SVGIG (reference sequence). For the CDR3, the DNA is TGTGCCTGTTCGGGGGACAGGGGGTCATTAGATACGCAGTATTTT. Translation: CACSGDRGSLDTQYF.

The chain has TRBV28 and TRBJ2-1, with 9 nucleotides matching TRBD2. CDR1 is MDHEN and CDR2 is SYDVKM in the germline V gene. The V segment lost 2 bases and the J segment 0 bases; nucleotides outside the gene matches: 2. This CDR3 is 16 amino acids long. The CDR3 protein is CASSLGLASSYNEQFF. The DNA of the CDR3 is TGTGCCAGCAGTTTAGGACTAGCGAGCTCCTACAATGAGCAGTTCTTC.

CDR3 amino acids: CASSLDGGSNEQYF. CDR3 DNA: TGTGCCAGCAGCTTAGATGGTGGCAGCAACGAGCAGTACTTC. The chain joins TRBV11-3 to TRBJ2-7; D is undetermined. The germline V and J ends were trimmed by 0 bases and 5 bases, with 11 bases remaining between them. CDR1 and CDR2 from the germline V gene are SGHNT and YENEEA. The CDR3 runs to 14 residues.

The chain has TRBV11-2 and TRBJ1-1, with D hard to call. CDR1 and CDR2 (germline): SGHAT, FQNNGV. This CDR3 contains 12 residues. Trimming shortened V by 1 base and J by 10 bases, and 10 bases separated the two germline ends. The CDR3 is CASSLGEGSAFF. The CDR3 DNA reads TGTGCCAGCAGCTTAGGGGAGGGCTCAGCTTTCTTT. Filled out from reference TRBV11-2 and TRBJ1-1, the complete variable domain reads EAGVAQSPRYKIIEKRQSVAFWCNPISGHATLYWYQQILGQGPKLLIQFQNNGVVDDSQLPKDRFSAERLKGVDSTLKIQPAKLEDSAVYLCASSLGEGSAFFGQGTRLTVV.

The chain couples TRBV27 to TRBJ2-7; the match to TRBD1 covers 7 bases. Germline V gives CDR1 MNHEY, CDR2 SMNVEV (reference sequence). The CDR3 contains 18 residues. The J segment lost 3 bases and the V segment lost 6 bases, leaving 20 bases of the junction unmatched. CDR3 protein: CASSGRDRARGRFYEQYF. For the CDR3, the DNA is TGTGCCAGCAGCGGCCGAGACAGGGCGCGTGGACGATTCTACGAGCAGTACTTC.

The chain combines TRBV7-2 with TRBJ2-4; the D is unclear. Trimming took off 5 bases at V and 2 bases at J, with 13 bases between the two ends. This CDR3 contains 15 residues. Per germline, CDR1 SGHTA and CDR2 FQGNSA. CDR3 nucleotides: TGTGCCAGCAGCGGAATGGGGATCTCCAAAAACATTCAGTACTTC. This encodes CASSGMGISKNIQYF.

V usage is TRBV19 and J usage is TRBJ2-1; 10 bases map to TRBD1. CDR1 and CDR2 (germline): LNHDA, SQIVND (reference sequence). The CDR3 sequence is 15 residues long. The J segment lost 12 bases and the V segment lost 4 bases, leaving 12 bases of the junction unmatched. CDR3 coding DNA: TGTGCCAGTAGTAGCCCTGGGACAGGGGACTCGGGGCAGTTCTTC. Amino acid sequence: CASSSPGTGDSGQFF.

The V and J genes are TRBV28 and TRBJ1-4; D ambiguous. This CDR3 has 15 residues. Trimming took off 1 base at V and 6 bases at J, with 12 bases between the two ends. CDR1 and CDR2 from the germline V gene are MDHEN and SYDVKM. The CDR3 spells CASSLLGTGDEKLFF. The CDR3 DNA reads TGTGCCAGCAGTTTATTGGGAACTGGTGATGAAAAACTGTTTTTT.

The chain combines TRBV7-3 with TRBJ2-2, with a tentative D call TRBD2 (5 bases). Trimming removed 0 bases from V and 5 bases from J, with 13 bases in between. The CDR3 spans 16 residues. Germline loops: CDR1 SGHTA, CDR2 FQGTGA. The CDR3: CASSLTRRGRTGELFF. The CDR3 DNA is TGTGCCAGCAGCTTAACACGGCGAGGGCGAACCGGGGAGCTGTTTTTT.

The chain is built from TRBV29-1 and TRBJ1-2, with D possibly TRBD1 on 5 matching bases. The CDR3 runs to 13 residues. Germline CDR1 is SQVTM and CDR2 is ANQGSEA. V gave up 7 bases and J gave up 8 bases, with 20 bases separating them. CDR3 region: CSAGPGADQGYTF. The CDR3 DNA sequence: TGCAGCGCTGGGCCCGGGGCGGATCAGGGCTACACCTTC.

The J gene is TRBJ1-2, the V gene TRBV5-1; TRBD1 matches at 7 bases. The CDR3 is 15 residues long. Germline assignment: CDR1 SGHRS and CDR2 YFSETQ. V shed 0 bases and J 3 bases; nucleotides not matched to a gene: 5. The CDR3 loop reads CASSLGQGSDYGYTF. DNA for the CDR3: TGCGCCAGCAGCTTGGGACAGGGATCAGACTATGGCTACACCTTC.

CDR3 DNA sequence: TGTGCCAGCAAACTCCCGATCGGACAGGGAAGATATGGCTACACCTTC. This codes for CASKLPIGQGRYGYTF. The chain combines TRBV28 with TRBJ1-2, with 8 nucleotides matching TRBD1. V shed 7 bases and J 5 bases; nucleotides not matched to a gene: 15. Germline V CDR1 and CDR2: MDHEN, SYDVKM. The length of the CDR3 is 16 residues.